This entry features one T cell receptor beta chain sequence. Its specificity is unknown. These data originate in a study of T cells after yellow fever vaccination. General study findings and limits: Some clonotypes, a small share, were shared between CD4 and CD8 compartments.

CDR1 and CDR2 from the germline V gene are SGHTA and FQGNSA. CDR3 length: 15 residues. V was pared by 7 bases and J by 0 bases, with 15 bases between. TCRdb re-called the 5' RACE reads with MiXCR, one entry per CDR3 protein. The sample holds approximately 550,000 distinct CDR3 sequences; 15% to 20% are singletons and the top ten take 14%. The material was PBMCs, obtained 15 days after the yellow fever booster vaccination. The receptor was isolated from a young man who received the YFV17D yellow fever vaccine. This chain joins TRBV7-2 and TRBJ2-5; weak D call: TRBD1 (5 bases). The CDR3 spells CASNLWGGNQETQYF. The CDR3 bases are TGTGCCAGCAACCTCTGGGGCGGAAACCAAGAGACCCAGTACTTC.